The 3 T cell receptor beta chains below were found in one sample sequenced in a study of cytomegalovirus exposure and HLA in healthy donors listed by TCRdb under 2017. Libraries were built with the immunoSEQ multiplex PCR assay. For the multiplex PCR, a mixture combining 60 forward primers for TCR Vbeta segments and 13 reverse primers for TCR Jbeta segments was used. The clones in this table, taken by TCRdb from immuneACCESS, are in-frame only. Not every clone is retained; where verified, under half of the shortfall comes from an unresolved V gene, and the cause of the rest is unknown. The table held for this sample gives roughly 34,000 clones. The top ten clonotypes cover around 4.2% of the sample. Sequencing was performed on PBMCs. The source is a woman aged 40-49 years in good health and CMV-seropositive.

The chain recombines TRBV20-1 with TRBJ2-7; D call uncertain. The CDR3 totals 11 residues. The germline CDR1 and CDR2 sequences are DFQATT and SNEGSKA (reference sequence). V shed 4 bases and J shed 3 bases, with 7 bases lying between them. CDR3 region: CSANSNYEQYF. CDR3 nucleotide sequence: TGCAGTGCTAATTCAAACTACGAGCAGTACTTC.

The chain carries TRBV4-1 and TRBJ1-4; no firm D call. The CDR3 has 15 amino acids. Germline loops: CDR1 MGHRA, CDR2 YSYEKL. V was pared by 1 base and J by 4 bases, with 10 bases between. The CDR3 nucleotides read TGCGCCAGCAGCCAAGGCAACAGAGATAATGAAAAACTGTTTTTT. Translated, it gives CASSQGNRDNEKLFF.

This chain uses TRBV7-9 with TRBJ2-7; D call uncertain. The germline V gene encodes CDR1 SEHNR and CDR2 FQNEAQ (reference sequence). The V gene lost 0 bases and the J gene lost 12 bases, with 12 bases spanning the gap. The CDR3 runs to 12 residues. The CDR3 region has the DNA TGTGCCAGCAGCTTAGCGAAAGCATACCCGTACTTC. Residues: CASSLAKAYPYF.